This T cell receptor (beta chain) was captured in a study of response to subunit inactivated influenza vaccine. Points from the study as a whole: Only a handful of new T cells, the authors suggested, are recruited with each seasonal influenza vaccination.

From the RT-PCR reads, TCRdb called clonotypes with MiXCR, one entry per CDR3 protein. The table includes about 700,000 distinct CDR3 sequences, 12% to 15% detected once. This CDR3 contains 15 residues. The germline V gene encodes CDR1 LGHNA and CDR2 YNFKEQ. J gave up 5 bases and V 3 bases, and 7 bases lay outside the gene matches. This clonotype was detected a few times. Its antigen is not identified. The sequence was collected from a man aged 45-65 years who received an inactivated influenza vaccine. The starting material was PBMCs from blood, obtained 14 days before vaccination. The chain is built from TRBV4-2 and TRBJ1-1; 9 nucleotides agree with TRBD1. The CDR3 DNA sequence: TGTGCCAGCAGCCAGATACAGGGGGCGAGGACTGAAGCTTTCTTT. It encodes CASSQIQGARTEAFF.